This TCR beta chain was profiled in a study of type 1 regulatory T cells. Study in general: T-allo10 is an in vitro-generated, Tr1-enriched CD4 T cell product specific for alloantigen.

This CDR3 has 17 amino acids. The J segment lost 0 bases and the V segment lost 4 bases, leaving 5 bases of the junction unmatched. CDR1 is MNHNS and CDR2 is SASEGT in the germline V gene. Overall study results and limits: Type 1 regulatory T cells had a more restricted TCR repertoire than non-type 1 regulatory T cells.

Concerning this clonotype itself: Antigen specificity is unknown.

TCRdb redid the calling of the reads with MiXCR, one entry per CDR3 protein. Of about 71,000 distinct CDR3 sequences listed, more than 20% are singletons. The sample taken for sequencing was cultured type 1 regulatory T (Tr1) cells, either the whole culture or a sorted fraction (not recorded which). This chain links TRBV6-1 with TRBJ2-3, with 12 nucleotides matching TRBD2. The TCR originated in a human donor in good health. For the CDR3, the DNA is TGTGCCAGCAGTGCACTAGCGGGGGGATCTAGCACAGATACGCAGTATTTT. Translated: CASSALAGGSSTDTQYF.